This TCR beta chain comes out of a study of CD4 T cells in relation to SARS-CoV-2 and coronaviruses. For roughly 11 days, 85,000 to 100,000 sorted CD4+ cells grew with T cell-depleted PBMCs and CEF. Findings of the study overall: In around three fifths of donors, memory CD4+ clonotypes crossrecognized SARS-CoV-2 and at least one common cold coronavirus spike. The cross-reactivity analysis covered only spike protein, not other viral proteins.

A word on this clone: As yet, its antigen is unknown.

Method: immunoSEQ multiplex PCR; TCRdb's copy keeps in-frame clones and lacks some. This table holds tens of thousands of clones, about 80% found once. The TCR originated in an adult with COVID-19. Sequences were obtained from naive CD4+ T cells from PBMCs, cultured in vitro. Subset defined: naive CD4+ T cells isolated by negative enrichment.

CDR3 residues: CASTPIAGGLETQYF. In DNA form, the CDR3 reads TGTGCCAGCACCCCCATAGCGGGAGGGTTGGAGACCCAGTACTTC. The chain has TRBV7-6 and TRBJ2-5, with TRBD2 matching over 11 bases. Germline assignment: CDR1 SGHVS and CDR2 FNYEAQ. The CDR3 is 15 residues long. J was trimmed by 5 bases and V by 7 bases; bases with no gene match: 9.